One and the same sample provided the 21 T cell receptor beta chains below, sequenced in a study of T cells in Graves' hyperthyroidism and ophthalmopathy. Amplified regions were TCR beta CDR3 sequences from RNA transcripts. When the TCR CDR3 underwent first-round RT-PCR, the HTBI primer set was used. Via MiXCR, TCRdb re-called the multiplex PCR reads, giving one row per CDR3 protein. The data contain some 300,000 distinct CDR3 sequences, roughly 19% of them singletons. Sequenced: blood. These receptors came from a man aged 45-60 years with Graves' ophthalmopathy.

This clonotype has only a few counts. This chain uses TRBV27 with TRBJ2-7; 8 nucleotides match TRBD2. The CDR3 totals 15 residues. Germline CDR1 reads MNHEY; CDR2 reads SMNVEV (reference sequence). V was clipped by 1 base and J by 2 bases; unmatched bases: 4. CDR3 bases: TGTGCCAGCAGTTTATTCGGGGGACTAGCCTACGAGCAGTACTTC. As protein: CASSLFGGLAYEQYF.

This clonotype has more than one count but fewer than ten. V is TRBV28 and J is TRBJ2-3, with 8 bases aligning to TRBD2. Unmatched junction bases numbered 11, after V lost 5 bases and J lost 4 bases. This CDR3 contains 16 residues. The germline CDR1 and CDR2 sequences are MDHEN and SYDVKM. In DNA, the CDR3 is TGTGCCAGCAGTATTGGACTAGCAATTCGTTCAGATACGCAGTATTTT. Its translation is CASSIGLAIRSDTQYF.

This clonotype was observed many times. This rearrangement joins TRBV28 to TRBJ2-7; 8 bases map to TRBD2. This CDR3 is 15 amino acids long. Trimming removed 6 bases from V and 5 bases from J; junction bases left unmatched: 12. CDR1 and CDR2 from the germline V gene are MDHEN and SYDVKM. CDR3 nucleotide sequence: TGTGCCAGCAGCTCCGCAAGCGGGAGAGGAGACGAGCAGTACTTC. Residues: CASSSASGRGDEQYF.

This clonotype has just a few counts. This chain links TRBV28 with TRBJ2-3; TRBD1 is a possible D gene (6 bases). Germline V lookup: CDR1 MDHEN, CDR2 SYDVKM. The CDR3 consists of 16 residues. V was trimmed by 7 bases and J by 0 bases, leaving 17 bases between them. Written as DNA, the CDR3 is TGTGCCAGCACCCAGGACAGCCTCTCTAGCACAGATACGCAGTATTTT. Its translation: CASTQDSLSSTDTQYF. Variable domain in full (rest from reference TRBV28 and TRBJ2-3): DVKVTQSSRYLVKRTGEKVFLECVQDMDHENMFWYRQDPGLGLRLIYFSYDVKMKEKGDIPEGYSVSREKKERFSLILESASTNQTSMYLCASTQDSLSSTDTQYFGPGTRLTVL.

This clonotype was seen ten or more times. The rearrangement links TRBV2 to TRBJ2-7, with D possibly TRBD2 on 6 matching bases. V lost 7 bases and J 5 bases, leaving 12 bases between the germline ends. The CDR3 extends over 12 amino acids. Germline loops: CDR1 SNHLY, CDR2 FYNNEI. The CDR3 spells CASTRERDEQYF. The CDR3 bases are TGTGCCAGCACGAGAGAGCGGGACGAGCAGTACTTC.

This chain joins TRBV6-1 and TRBJ1-4, with D unresolved. The germline V and J ends were trimmed by 7 bases and 7 bases, with 16 bases remaining between them. The germline CDR1 and CDR2 sequences are MNHNS and SASEGT. The CDR3 extends over 14 amino acids. The CDR3 nucleotides are TGTGCCAGCAAAGGTGGAGGGTTGAGTGAAAAACTGTTTTTT. It is translated as CASKGGGLSEKLFF.

This clonotype was counted a few times. V and J are TRBV28 and TRBJ1-1; D possibly corresponds to TRBD1 (6 bases). The CDR3 consists of 10 residues. Germline V gives CDR1 MDHEN, CDR2 SYDVKM. V lost 5 bases, J lost 9 bases, and 7 bases lay in between. Here the CDR3 reads CASSDRKAFF. The CDR3 nucleotides read TGTGCCAGCAGTGACAGGAAAGCTTTCTTT.

This clonotype has more than one count but fewer than ten. The chain is built from TRBV6-6 and TRBJ1-1, with TRBD1 identical over 8 bases. In germline, CDR1 is MNHNY, CDR2 SVGAGI (reference sequence). This CDR3 has 14 amino acids. V gave up 2 bases and J gave up 11 bases; unmatched junction bases: 10. The CDR3 DNA follows: TGTGCCAGCAGTTACGGAGTCCAGGGGGCGAGGGCTTTCTTT. Its translation is CASSYGVQGARAFF.

This chain uses TRBV6-1 with TRBJ1-2; a possible D gene is TRBD1 (6 bases). The V gene's germline CDR1 is MNHNS and CDR2 SASEGT. V was pared by 8 bases and J by 2 bases, with 9 bases between. The CDR3 is 12 amino acids. CDR3 loop: CASQGGNYGYTF. Written as DNA, the CDR3 is TGTGCCAGCCAAGGGGGGAACTATGGCTACACCTTC.

This clonotype showed up just a few times. The genes are TRBV28 and TRBJ2-3; 12 nucleotides match TRBD1. This CDR3 has 17 residues. Germline V CDR1 and CDR2: MDHEN, SYDVKM. J lost 1 base, V lost 6 bases, and 8 bases had no gene match. The CDR3 sequence is CASRGTGGFSGTDTQYF. In nucleotides, the CDR3 is TGTGCCAGCAGAGGGACAGGGGGCTTTTCTGGCACAGATACGCAGTATTTT.

The CDR3 DNA follows: TGCAGTGCTAGAGATGTGACCAAAAACATTCAGTACTTC. Protein sequence: CSARDVTKNIQYF. This chain joins TRBV20-1 and TRBJ2-4, with D unresolved. V was clipped by 0 bases and J by 2 bases, with 5 bases between them. The CDR3 is made up of 13 amino acids. The germline V gene has CDR1 DFQATT and CDR2 SNEGSKA (reference sequence).

This clonotype occurred many times. The chain is built from TRBV20-1 and TRBJ2-7, with D hard to call. Per germline, CDR1 DFQATT and CDR2 SNEGSKA (reference sequence). V shed 0 bases and J shed 3 bases, with 12 bases lying between them. This CDR3 is built from 14 residues. The CDR3 sequence is CSARDPGSLYEQYF. The CDR3 coding sequence is TGCAGTGCTAGAGATCCGGGTTCTCTCTACGAGCAGTACTTC.

This clonotype was counted only a few times. The J gene is TRBJ2-1, the V gene TRBV2; no definite D call. Germline CDR1 and CDR2: SNHLY and FYNNEI. CDR3 length: 9 amino acids. V was shortened by 7 bases and J by 9 bases, with 4 bases between the two germline ends. In nucleotides, the CDR3 is TGTGCCAGCACCGCTGAGCAGTTCTTC. Translated: CASTAEQFF. The full variable domain, with the rest looked up from reference TRBV2 and TRBJ2-1, is EPEVTQTPSHQVTQMGQEVILRCVPISNHLYFYWYRQILGQKVEFLVSFYNNEISEKSEIFDDQFSVERPDGSNFTLKIRSTKLEDSAMYFCASTAEQFFGPGTRLTVL.

This clonotype was detected ten times or more. V gene TRBV28 combines with J gene TRBJ2-2; D uncertain. V lost 6 bases, J lost 2 bases, and 13 bases lay in between. The CDR3 sequence is 15 residues long. CDR1 MDHEN and CDR2 SYDVKM come from the germline V gene. As DNA, the CDR3 is TGTGCCAGCAGAGGGTATGCTAGAAACACCGGGGAGCTGTTTTTT. Its protein is CASRGYARNTGELFF.

The V and J genes are TRBV28 and TRBJ2-4, with 10 bases matching TRBD2. There are 17 residues in the CDR3. Germline trimming cut 4 bases from V and 1 base from J; bases unmatched to any gene: 7. Per germline, CDR1 MDHEN and CDR2 SYDVKM. In nucleotides, the CDR3 is TGTGCCAGCAGTTCCCTAGCGGGAGTGGAGGCCAAAAACATTCAGTACTTC. This codes for CASSSLAGVEAKNIQYF.

As for this clonotype: With a much larger clone just one base away, this may be a read error. The chain has TRBV19 and TRBJ2-1; TRBD2 might be the D (5 bases). The CDR3 contains 13 residues. Per germline, CDR1 LNHDA and CDR2 SQIVND (reference sequence). The CDR3 sequence: CASSIGRRDEQLF. In nucleotides, the CDR3 is TGTGCCAGTAGTATCGGCCGTCGGGATGAGCAGCTCTTC.

V is TRBV28 and J is TRBJ2-7; 9 bases align to TRBD1. The CDR3 has 14 residues. Germline CDR1 MDHEN, CDR2 SYDVKM. With 4 bases clipped from V and 6 bases from J, the junction kept 7 bases outside the gene matches. DNA of the CDR3: TGTGCCAGCAGTTCCCCGGGACAGGGATTCGAGCAGTACTTC. Residues: CASSSPGQGFEQYF.

The chain employs TRBV6-5 and TRBJ2-3; D is unclear. The ends were cut back, 4 bases at V and 4 bases at J, with 12 bases in the middle. Germline V gene data show CDR1 as MNHEY and CDR2 as SVGAGI. This CDR3 contains 14 residues. CDR3 nucleotides: TGTGCCAGCAGTTTCAACCGGTACGCAGATACGCAGTATTTT. This codes for CASSFNRYADTQYF.

This chain joins TRBV7-9 and TRBJ2-5; tentatively, D is TRBD1 (7 bases). Trimming stripped 3 bases from V and 7 bases from J, with 18 bases between. The CDR3 extends over 15 amino acids. CDR1 and CDR2 from the germline V gene are SEHNR and FQNEAQ (reference sequence). CDR3: CASSFVQGGKGTQYF. Written as DNA, the CDR3 is TGTGCCAGCAGCTTCGTCCAGGGGGGTAAAGGGACCCAGTACTTC.

V is TRBV9 and J is TRBJ2-5; D not resolved. Trimming cost V 4 bases and J 2 bases, with 9 bases left between them. The germline gives CDR1 SGDLS, CDR2 YYNGEE. The CDR3 totals 13 residues. CDR3 loop: CASSTSAQETQYF. CDR3 bases: TGTGCCAGCAGCACCTCCGCACAAGAGACCCAGTACTTC. Supplemented by reference TRBV9 and TRBJ2-5, the full variable domain reads DSGVTQTPKHLITATGQRVTLRCSPRSGDLSVYWYQQSLDQGLQFLIQYYNGEERAKGNILERFSAQQFPDLHSELNLSSLELGDSALYFCASSTSAQETQYFGPGTRLLVL.

The gene calls are TRBV28 and TRBJ1-4, with D uncertain. This CDR3 is built from 11 residues. Per germline, CDR1 MDHEN and CDR2 SYDVKM. The ends were cut back, 3 bases at V and 6 bases at J, with 2 bases in the middle. The CDR3 DNA follows: TGTGCCAGCAGTTTTGATGAAAAACTGTTTTTT. Protein sequence: CASSFDEKLFF.